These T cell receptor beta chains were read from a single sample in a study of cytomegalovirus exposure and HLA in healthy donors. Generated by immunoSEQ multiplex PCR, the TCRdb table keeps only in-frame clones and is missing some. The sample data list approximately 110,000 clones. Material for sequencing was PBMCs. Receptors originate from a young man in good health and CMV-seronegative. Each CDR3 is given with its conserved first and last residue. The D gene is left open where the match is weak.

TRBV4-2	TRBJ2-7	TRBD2	CASSQEWASGTEEQYF	TGTGCCAGCAGCCAAGAATGGGCTAGCGGGACCGAAGAGCAGTACTTC
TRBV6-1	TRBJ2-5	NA	CASSEYSPGSSETQYF	TGTGCCAGCAGTGAATATTCCCCAGGGTCCAGCGAGACCCAGTACTTC
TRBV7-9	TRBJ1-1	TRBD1	CASSSTNRGPTEAFF	TGTGCCAGCAGCTCGACAAACAGGGGGCCCACTGAAGCTTTCTTT
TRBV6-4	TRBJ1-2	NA	CASSDPQGGYGYTF	TGTGCCAGCAGTGACCCTCAGGGTGGCTATGGCTACACCTTC
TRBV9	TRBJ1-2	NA	CASSPESIGYGYTF	TGTGCCAGCAGCCCGGAGTCCATAGGCTATGGCTACACCTTC
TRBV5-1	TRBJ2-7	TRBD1	CASTVSTGGTWEQYF	TGCGCCAGCACGGTATCGACAGGGGGAACCTGGGAGCAGTACTTC
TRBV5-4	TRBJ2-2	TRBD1	CASSLYRGSGTGELFF	TGTGCCAGCAGCTTATACAGGGGATCGGGCACCGGGGAGCTGTTTTTT
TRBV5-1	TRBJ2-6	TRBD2	CASSGTSGGISGANVLTF	TGCGCCAGCAGCGGGACTAGCGGGGGAATTTCTGGGGCCAACGTCCTGACTTTC
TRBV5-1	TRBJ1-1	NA	CASSLDLNTEAFF	TGCGCCAGCAGCTTGGACTTGAACACTGAAGCTTTCTTT
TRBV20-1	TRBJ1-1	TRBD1	CSAFRQGGAFF	TGCAGTGCTTTTCGACAGGGAGGAGCTTTCTTT
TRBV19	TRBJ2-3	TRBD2	CASRLSGRGDTQYF	TGTGCCAGTAGATTGAGCGGGAGAGGAGATACGCAGTATTTT
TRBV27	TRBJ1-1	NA	CASSLSSGWRTEAFF	TGTGCCAGCAGTTTATCGTCCGGGTGGCGCACTGAAGCTTTCTTT
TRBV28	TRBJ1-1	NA	CASRPWGGGANTEAFF	TGTGCCAGCAGGCCGTGGGGGGGAGGGGCAAACACTGAAGCTTTCTTT
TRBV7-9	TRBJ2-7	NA	CASSLFRRVDEQYF	TGTGCCAGCAGCTTATTTCGCAGGGTAGACGAGCAGTACTTC
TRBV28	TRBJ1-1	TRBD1	CASSQLDRGGEAFF	TGTGCCAGCAGCCAACTGGACAGGGGAGGTGAAGCTTTCTTT
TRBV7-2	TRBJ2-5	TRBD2	CASSLGARSGGAQETQYF	TGTGCCAGCAGCTTAGGGGCCAGGAGCGGGGGAGCGCAAGAGACCCAGTACTTC
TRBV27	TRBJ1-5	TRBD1	CASSPRGRLGQPQHF	TGTGCCAGCAGCCCCAGGGGGCGGCTGGGACAGCCCCAGCATTTT
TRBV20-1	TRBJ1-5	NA	CSAAGLQPQHF	TGCAGTGCGGCTGGACTGCAGCCCCAGCATTTT
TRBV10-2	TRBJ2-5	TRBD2	CASSVLAVLSQETQYF	TGCGCCAGCAGTGTCCTAGCGGTGTTATCCCAAGAGACCCAGTACTTC
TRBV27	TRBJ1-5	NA	CASRPRQDSNQPQHF	TGTGCCAGCCGACCGAGACAGGACAGTAATCAGCCCCAGCATTTT
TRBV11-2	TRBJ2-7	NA	CASSLDLQGSIEQYF	TGTGCCAGCAGCTTAGATCTTCAGGGATCCATCGAGCAGTACTTC
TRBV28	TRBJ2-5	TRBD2	CASSSSGREETQYF	TGTGCCAGCAGTTCTAGCGGGAGAGAAGAGACCCAGTACTTC
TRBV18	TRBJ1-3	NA	CASSPSRHGNTIYF	TGTGCCAGCTCACCGAGCAGACATGGAAACACCATATATTTT
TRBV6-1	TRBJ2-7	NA	CASSEEGTVLQGEQYF	TGTGCCAGCAGTGAAGAAGGCACAGTTCTTCAAGGCGAGCAGTACTTC
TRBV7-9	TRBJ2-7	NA	CASSLGPRGGYAYEQYF	TGTGCCAGCAGCTTAGGCCCTCGAGGCGGGTACGCCTACGAGCAGTACTTC
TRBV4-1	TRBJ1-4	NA	CASSQVSGRGEKLFF	TGCGCCAGCAGCCAGGTGTCAGGAAGGGGTGAAAAACTGTTTTTT
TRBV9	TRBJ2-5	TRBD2	CASSAWDGGEQYF	TGTGCCAGCAGCGCGTGGGACGGGGGGGAGCAGTACTTC
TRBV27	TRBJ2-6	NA	CASSSEGSGANVLTF	TGTGCCAGCAGTTCGGAGGGATCCGGGGCCAACGTCCTGACTTTC
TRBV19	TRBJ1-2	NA	CASDGREPYGYTF	TGTGCCAGCGACGGGAGGGAACCCTATGGCTACACCTTC
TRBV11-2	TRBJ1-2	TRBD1	CASSLDAGTGTYGYTF	TGTGCCAGCAGCCTGGACGCCGGGACAGGCACCTATGGCTACACCTTC
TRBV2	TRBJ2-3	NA	CASTNHQSDTQYF	TGTGCCAGCACCAACCATCAGTCGGATACGCAGTATTTT
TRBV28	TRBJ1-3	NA	CASSSSSGNTIYF	TGTGCCAGCAGTTCGAGCTCTGGAAACACCATATATTTT
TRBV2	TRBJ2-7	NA	CASSARETYEQYF	TGTGCCAGCAGTGCCCGGGAGACCTACGAGCAGTACTTC
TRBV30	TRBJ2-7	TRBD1	CAWSNWDRAYEQYF	TGTGCCTGGAGTAACTGGGACAGGGCCTACGAGCAGTACTTC
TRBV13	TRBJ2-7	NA	CASSRENGYEQYF	TGTGCCAGCAGCAGGGAGAACGGCTACGAGCAGTACTTC
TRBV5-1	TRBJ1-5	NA	CASSLEGGNQPQHF	TGCGCCAGCAGCTTGGAGGGAGGCAATCAGCCCCAGCATTTT
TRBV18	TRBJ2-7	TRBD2	CASSPGTSGYEQYF	TGTGCCAGCTCACCGGGGACTAGCGGCTACGAGCAGTACTTC
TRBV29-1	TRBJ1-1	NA	CSVTRTSVNTEAFF	TGCAGCGTTACCAGGACTTCGGTGAACACTGAAGCTTTCTTT
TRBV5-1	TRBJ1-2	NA	CASSFGQGYTF	TGCGCCAGCAGCTTTGGACAGGGCTACACCTTC
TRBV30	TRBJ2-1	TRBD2	CAWIPSGRLYEQFF	TGTGCCTGGATCCCTAGCGGGAGATTGTATGAGCAGTTCTTC
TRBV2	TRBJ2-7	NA	CASSEPGSAAYEQYF	TGTGCCAGCAGTGAACCAGGGTCTGCTGCCTACGAGCAGTACTTC